What follows are 21 T cell receptor beta chains derived from one specimen sequenced in a study of identical twins. Each CDR3 protein gets one entry after TCRdb re-called the 5' RACE reads with MiXCR. The table records 300,000 to 400,000 distinct CDR3 sequences, over 9% of them present only once. A further study also used this sample, focusing on yellow fever vaccine responses in identical twins.

The sample was CD8+ T cells sorted from blood. The receptors shown here come from a woman aged 18-30 years in good health.

The gene calls are TRBV7-6 and TRBJ2-3, with D maybe TRBD1 (6 bases). The CDR3 has 17 residues. Germline lookup yields CDR1 SGHVS and CDR2 FNYEAQ. V was pared by 5 bases and J by 1 base, with 19 bases between. CDR3 in DNA: TGTGCCAGCAGCCCAGCGATGGGACAAGGGGGCACAGATACGCAGTATTTT. Protein: CASSPAMGQGGTDTQYF.

Only a few counts were recorded for this clonotype. This chain links TRBV2 with TRBJ2-1; possible D gene TRBD2, 6 bases. The V end lost 5 bases, the J end lost 4 bases, and 15 bases lay between the germline ends. The CDR3 runs 15 residues. Germline assignment: CDR1 SNHLY and CDR2 FYNNEI. The CDR3, as DNA: TGTGCCAGCAGTCAGGTGGTAGCGGAGTACAATGAGCAGTTCTTC. It codes for CASSQVVAEYNEQFF.

In its sample, this clonotype was seen many times. This chain joins TRBV29-1 and TRBJ2-7; TRBD2 matches 11 bases. Per germline, CDR1 SQVTM and CDR2 ANQGSEA. The CDR3 loop spans 15 amino acids. The ends lost 0 bases at V and 3 bases at J; junction bases unmatched: 4. The DNA for the CDR3 is TGCAGCGTTGAAGATCGAACTAGCGGGAGCTACGAGCAGTACTTC. It codes for CSVEDRTSGSYEQYF.

The gene calls are TRBV5-1 and TRBJ2-2; 10 bases agree with TRBD2. CDR3 length: 16 amino acids. V was clipped by 0 bases and J by 5 bases; unmatched bases: 4. Germline-derived CDR1 and CDR2 are SGHRS and YFSETQ. In DNA form, the CDR3 reads TGCGCCAGCAGCTTGGGAGCAGCGGGAGGGACCGGGGAGCTGTTTTTT. Its protein product is CASSLGAAGGTGELFF.

This clonotype was detected a few times. The V gene is TRBV4-1, the J gene TRBJ2-5; no definite D call. CDR1 and CDR2 (germline): MGHRA, YSYEKL. This CDR3 is 16 amino acids long. V lost 0 bases, J lost 2 bases, and 13 bases lay in between. This chain's CDR3 is CASSQDDLTPQETQYF. In nucleotides, the CDR3 is TGCGCCAGCAGCCAAGATGACCTAACCCCTCAAGAGACCCAGTACTTC.

The table lists this clonotype with a count of one. For the CDR3, the DNA is TGTGCCAGTAGGCAGGGGGCATCACCCCTCCACTTT. Amino acids: CASRQGASPLHF. This chain connects TRBV19 to TRBJ1-6; 8 bases map to TRBD1. Trimming took 6 bases from V and 10 from J; bases not matched to a gene: 2. This CDR3 comprises 12 residues. CDR1 and CDR2 (germline): LNHDA, SQIVND (reference sequence).

This chain joins TRBV20-1 and TRBJ2-1; TRBD2 agrees at 7 bases. Unmatched junction bases numbered 5, after V lost 0 bases and J lost 0 bases. CDR1 DFQATT and CDR2 SNEGSKA come from the germline V gene (reference sequence). The CDR3 is 16 amino acids. In DNA form, the CDR3 reads TGCAGTGCTAGAGAGATAGCGGGCAGCTCCTACAATGAGCAGTTCTTC. Its protein product is CSAREIAGSSYNEQFF.

The chain uses TRBV10-3 and TRBJ2-1, with 10 nucleotides matching TRBD1. The germline CDR1 and CDR2 sequences are ENHRY and SYGVKD. This CDR3 spans 14 amino acids. The V segment lost 4 bases and the J segment 5 bases; nucleotides outside the gene matches: 2. The CDR3: CAISAGTGDNEQFF. CDR3 bases: TGTGCCATCAGTGCCGGGACAGGGGACAATGAGCAGTTCTTC.

V is TRBV2 and J is TRBJ2-1; 8 nucleotides match TRBD1. This CDR3 comprises 13 residues. V lost 6 bases, J lost 8 bases, and 6 bases stayed unmatched. Looked up from germline, CDR1 is SNHLY and CDR2 is FYNNEI. CDR3 residues: CASRDRVLDEQFF. As DNA, the CDR3 is TGTGCCAGCAGGGACAGGGTCCTCGATGAGCAGTTCTTC.

As DNA, the CDR3 is TGTGCCAGCAGCCCCGGGCCGGGACTCTACGAGCAGTACTTC. Translating it yields CASSPGPGLYEQYF. V usage is TRBV28 and J usage is TRBJ2-7, with D maybe TRBD2 (6 bases). CDR1 and CDR2 (germline): MDHEN, SYDVKM. V lost 6 bases and J lost 3, with 15 bases in between. The CDR3 loop spans 14 amino acids.

The rearrangement links TRBV7-6 to TRBJ1-1; D ambiguous. From germline, CDR1 is SGHVS and CDR2 FNYEAQ. The CDR3 covers 14 residues. Trimming shortened V by 3 bases and J by 0 bases, and 8 bases separated the two germline ends. CDR3 protein: CASSFGALNTEAFF. For the CDR3, the DNA is TGTGCCAGCAGCTTTGGTGCTTTGAACACTGAAGCTTTCTTT. The whole variable domain, filled in from reference TRBV7-6 and TRBJ1-1, reads GAGVSQSPRYKVTKRGQDVALRCDPISGHVSLYWYRQALGQGPEFLTYFNYEAQQDKSGLPNDRFSAERPEGSISTLTIQRTEQRDSAMYRCASSFGALNTEAFFGQGTRLTVV.

The genes are TRBV4-1 and TRBJ2-7; TRBD1 aligns across 10 bases. The CDR3 totals 14 residues. Germline V gene data show CDR1 as MGHRA and CDR2 as YSYEKL. The V gene end was trimmed by 4 bases and the J gene end by 7 bases; junction bases not matched to a gene: 7. The CDR3 region has the DNA TGCGCCAGCAGCCCGGGGACAGGGGAGAGGGAGCAGTACTTC. Translated, it gives CASSPGTGEREQYF.

This clonotype turned up a few times. The chain is built from TRBV10-3 and TRBJ2-4; TRBD2 matches at 9 bases. Trimming removed 4 bases from V and 2 bases from J; junction bases left unmatched: 6. CDR3 size: 16 residues. From germline, CDR1 is ENHRY and CDR2 SYGVKD. The CDR3 loop reads CAISAEAGGSKNIQYF. The CDR3 DNA is TGTGCCATCAGTGCAGAAGCGGGAGGATCCAAAAACATTCAGTACTTC.

The V gene is TRBV4-1, the J gene TRBJ2-2; D is undetermined. The CDR3 has 14 amino acids. CDR1 is MGHRA and CDR2 is YSYEKL in the germline V gene. V lost 4 bases, J lost 0 bases, and 6 bases lay in between. The CDR3 DNA reads TGCGCCAGCAGCCCCCCGTCGAACACCGGGGAGCTGTTTTTT. The encoded protein is CASSPPSNTGELFF.

This clonotype came up a few times. The chain links TRBV5-6 to TRBJ1-2; tentative D call: TRBD1 (5 bases). V lost 4 bases, J lost 3 bases, and 10 bases lay in between. Germline V gene lookup returns CDR1 SGHDT and CDR2 YYEEEE. CDR3 length: 13 amino acids. The CDR3 region has the DNA TGTGCCAGCAGCCGCGGGGCCTACTATGGCTACACCTTC. Translating it yields CASSRGAYYGYTF.

V is TRBV7-8 and J is TRBJ2-1; weak D call: TRBD2 (6 bases). This CDR3 spans 15 amino acids. Germline V gene data show CDR1 as SGHVS and CDR2 as FQNEAQ. V was shortened by 5 bases and J by 9 bases, with 20 bases between the two germline ends. The DNA of the CDR3 is TGTGCCAGCAGCAGTTCTACGACCGCGGGGTCTGAGCAGTTCTTC. Its translation: CASSSSTTAGSEQFF.

This clonotype appeared many times. The genes are TRBV5-1 and TRBJ2-1; 7 bases are shared with TRBD2. This CDR3 spans 13 amino acids. Trimming took 9 bases from V and 8 from J; bases not matched to a gene: 11. Germline CDR1 SGHRS, CDR2 YFSETQ. CDR3: CATGGGLGHEQFF. The CDR3 nucleotides read TGCGCCACCGGCGGGGGACTGGGCCATGAGCAGTTCTTC.

This clonotype was recorded many times. The chain links TRBV12-3 or TRBV12-4 to TRBJ2-3; D may match TRBD1 or TRBD2 (5 bases each). Between the trimmed V and J ends, which lost 7 bases and 8 bases, there was a span of 13 bases. CDR3 length: 12 residues. CDR3 region: CASTSGGATQYF. In DNA, the CDR3 is TGTGCCAGCACTTCTGGGGGAGCTACGCAGTATTTT.

There are many counts of this clonotype. The chain has TRBV6-5 and TRBJ2-5; D gene ambiguous. The CDR3 runs 14 residues. Trimming stripped 4 bases from V and 2 bases from J, with 11 bases between. Germline loops: CDR1 MNHEY, CDR2 SVGAGI. CDR3 sequence: CASSWVERQETQYF. DNA of the CDR3: TGTGCCAGCAGTTGGGTGGAGAGGCAAGAGACCCAGTACTTC.

This clonotype showed up just a few times. The CDR3, as DNA: TGTGCCAGCAGTTTTTTTGGCAACGAGCAGTACGTC. Protein: CASSFFGNEQYV. This sequence joins TRBV28 and TRBJ2-7, with D hard to call. The CDR3 runs to 12 residues. Germline lookup yields CDR1 MDHEN and CDR2 SYDVKM. Trimming took off 3 bases at V and 5 bases at J, with 8 bases between the two ends.

This clonotype was detected only a few times. This chain connects TRBV20-1 to TRBJ2-7; TRBD2 agrees at 9 bases. This CDR3 contains 12 residues. With 6 bases clipped from V and 3 bases from J, the junction kept 3 bases outside the gene matches. Germline loops: CDR1 DFQATT, CDR2 SNEGSKA (reference sequence). The CDR3 nucleotides are TGCAGTGCCAGTAGCGGGGGCTACGAGCAGTACGTC. Amino acids: CSASSGGYEQYV.